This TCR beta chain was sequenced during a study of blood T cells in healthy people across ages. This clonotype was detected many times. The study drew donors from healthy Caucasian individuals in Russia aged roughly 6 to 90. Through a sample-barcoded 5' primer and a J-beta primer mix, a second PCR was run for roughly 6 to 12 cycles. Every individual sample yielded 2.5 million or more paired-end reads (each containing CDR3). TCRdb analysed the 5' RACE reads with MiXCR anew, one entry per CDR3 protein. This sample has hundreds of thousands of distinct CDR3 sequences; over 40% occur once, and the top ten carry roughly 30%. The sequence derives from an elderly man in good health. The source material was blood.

The CDR3 DNA sequence: TGTGCCAGCAGCTTTAATCCGGGGATCGAGCAGTACTTC. This codes for CASSFNPGIEQYF. The chain joins TRBV5-8 to TRBJ2-7; the D gene is possibly TRBD2 (5 bases). The germline V and J ends were trimmed by 2 bases and 6 bases, with 12 bases remaining between them. The CDR3 is 13 amino acids. From germline, CDR1 is SGHTS and CDR2 YDEGEE.